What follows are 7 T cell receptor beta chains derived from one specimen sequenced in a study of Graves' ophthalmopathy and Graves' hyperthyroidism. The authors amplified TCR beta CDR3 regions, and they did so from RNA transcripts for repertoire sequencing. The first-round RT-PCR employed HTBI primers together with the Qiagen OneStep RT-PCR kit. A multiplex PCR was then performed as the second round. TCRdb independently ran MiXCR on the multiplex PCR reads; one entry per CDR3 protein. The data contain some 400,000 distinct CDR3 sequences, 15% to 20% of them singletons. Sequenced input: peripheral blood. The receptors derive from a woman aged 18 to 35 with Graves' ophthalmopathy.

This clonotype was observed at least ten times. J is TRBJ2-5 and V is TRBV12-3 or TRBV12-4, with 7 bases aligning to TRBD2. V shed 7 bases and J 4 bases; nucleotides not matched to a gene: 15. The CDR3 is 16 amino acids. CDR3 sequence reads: CASIPARAGEGETQYF. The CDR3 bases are TGTGCCAGCATTCCTGCGAGGGCGGGAGAGGGAGAGACCCAGTACTTC.

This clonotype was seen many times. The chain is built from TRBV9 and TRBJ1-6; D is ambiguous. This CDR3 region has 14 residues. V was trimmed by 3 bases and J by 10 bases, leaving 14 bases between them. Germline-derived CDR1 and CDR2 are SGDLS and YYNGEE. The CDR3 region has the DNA TGTGCCAGCAGCGCCCGGGGAGGGAGCTCACCCCTCCACTTT. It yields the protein CASSARGGSSPLHF.

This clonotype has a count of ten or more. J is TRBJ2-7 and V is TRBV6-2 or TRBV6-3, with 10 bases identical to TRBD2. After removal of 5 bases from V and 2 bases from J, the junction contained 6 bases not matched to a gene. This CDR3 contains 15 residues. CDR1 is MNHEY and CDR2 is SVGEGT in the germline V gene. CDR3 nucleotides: TGTGCCAGCAGTCCCATAGCGGGAGGCGCCTACGAGCAGTACTTC. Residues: CASSPIAGGAYEQYF.

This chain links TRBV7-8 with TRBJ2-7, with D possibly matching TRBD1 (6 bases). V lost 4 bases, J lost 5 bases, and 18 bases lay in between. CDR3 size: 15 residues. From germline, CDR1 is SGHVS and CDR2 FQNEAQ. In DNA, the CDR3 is TGTGCCAGCAGCTCCCGGGCGGCAGGGGACCACGAGCAGTACTTC. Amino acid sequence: CASSSRAAGDHEQYF.

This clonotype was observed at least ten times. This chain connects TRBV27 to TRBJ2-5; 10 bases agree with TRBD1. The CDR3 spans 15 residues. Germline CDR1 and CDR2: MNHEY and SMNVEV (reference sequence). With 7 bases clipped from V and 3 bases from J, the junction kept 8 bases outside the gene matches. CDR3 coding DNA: TGTGCCAGCATCCCGACAGGGGGCCGGGAAGAGACCCAGTACTTC. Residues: CASIPTGGREETQYF.

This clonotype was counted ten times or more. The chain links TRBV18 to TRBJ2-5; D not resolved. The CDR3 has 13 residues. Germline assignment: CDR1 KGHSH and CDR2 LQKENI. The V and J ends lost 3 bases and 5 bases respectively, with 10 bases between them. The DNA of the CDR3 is TGTGCCAGCTCACCTACACCGAGGGAGACCCAGTACTTC. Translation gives CASSPTPRETQYF.

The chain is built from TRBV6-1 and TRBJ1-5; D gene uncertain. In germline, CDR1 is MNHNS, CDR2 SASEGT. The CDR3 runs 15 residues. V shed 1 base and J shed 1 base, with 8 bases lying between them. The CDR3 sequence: CASSEGAGSNQPQHF. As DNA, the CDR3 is TGTGCCAGCAGTGAAGGGGCAGGAAGCAATCAGCCCCAGCATTTT.